This paragraph covers one TCR beta chain sequence. The data were obtained in a study of T cell changes during pregnancy in multiple sclerosis. Clones were read by immunoSEQ multiplex PCR, and TCRdb kept only the in-frame ones, dropping some. The sample yields approximately 60,000 clones, about 91% seen once. CDR3 length: 14 residues. With 4 bases clipped from V and 2 bases from J, the junction kept 4 bases outside the gene matches. The germline V gene encodes CDR1 MNHEY and CDR2 SVGAGI. The chain recombines TRBV6-5 with TRBJ2-7, with 8 bases lining up with TRBD1. The TCR originated in a female donor with multiple sclerosis, enrolled in a pregnancy study. This specimen was CD4+ T cells from peripheral blood mononuclear cells, taken in the second trimester of pregnancy. In DNA, the CDR3 is TGTGCCAGCAGTTTGGACAGGGTTACCTACGAGCAGTACTTC. Protein product: CASSLDRVTYEQYF.